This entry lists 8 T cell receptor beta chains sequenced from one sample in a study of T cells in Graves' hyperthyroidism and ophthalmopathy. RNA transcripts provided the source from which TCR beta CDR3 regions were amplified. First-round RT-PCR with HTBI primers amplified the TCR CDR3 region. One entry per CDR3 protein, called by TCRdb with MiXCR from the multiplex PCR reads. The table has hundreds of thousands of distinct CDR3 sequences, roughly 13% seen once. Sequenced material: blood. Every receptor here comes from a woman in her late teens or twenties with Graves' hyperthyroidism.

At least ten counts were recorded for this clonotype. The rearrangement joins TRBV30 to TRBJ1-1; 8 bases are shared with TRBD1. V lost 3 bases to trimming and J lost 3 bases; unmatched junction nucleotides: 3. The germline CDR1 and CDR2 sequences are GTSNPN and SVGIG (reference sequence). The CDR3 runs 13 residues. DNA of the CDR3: TGTGCCTGGAGAACAGGGGGAGACACTGAAGCTTTCTTT. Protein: CAWRTGGDTEAFF.

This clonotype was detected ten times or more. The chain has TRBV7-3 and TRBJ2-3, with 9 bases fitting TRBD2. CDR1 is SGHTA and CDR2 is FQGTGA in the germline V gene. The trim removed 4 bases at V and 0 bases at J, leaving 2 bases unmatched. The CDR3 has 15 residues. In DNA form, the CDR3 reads TGTGCCAGCAGCTCGGGACTAGCTAGCACAGATACGCAGTATTTT. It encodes CASSSGLASTDTQYF.

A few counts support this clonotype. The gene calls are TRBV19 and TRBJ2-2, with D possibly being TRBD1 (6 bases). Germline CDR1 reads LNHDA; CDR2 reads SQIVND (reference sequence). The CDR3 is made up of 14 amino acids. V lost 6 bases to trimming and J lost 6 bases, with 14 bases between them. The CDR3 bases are TGTGCCAGTAGGGATACAGGGATGGCCGGGGAGCTGTTTTTT. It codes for CASRDTGMAGELFF.

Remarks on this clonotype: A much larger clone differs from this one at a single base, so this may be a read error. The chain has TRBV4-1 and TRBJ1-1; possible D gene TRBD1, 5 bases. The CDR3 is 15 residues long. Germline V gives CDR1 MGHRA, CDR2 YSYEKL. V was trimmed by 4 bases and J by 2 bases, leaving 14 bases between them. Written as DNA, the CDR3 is TGCGCCAGCAGCCGAGGGGAGGCGTTAAACACTGAAGCTTTCTTT. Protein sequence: CASSRGEALNTEAFF.

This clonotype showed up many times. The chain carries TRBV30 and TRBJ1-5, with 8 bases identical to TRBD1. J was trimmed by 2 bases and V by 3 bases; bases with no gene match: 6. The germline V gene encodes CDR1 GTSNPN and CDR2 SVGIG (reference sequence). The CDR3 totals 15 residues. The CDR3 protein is CAWRGTGGGNQPQHF. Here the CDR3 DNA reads TGTGCCTGGAGAGGGACAGGCGGCGGCAATCAGCCCCAGCATTTT. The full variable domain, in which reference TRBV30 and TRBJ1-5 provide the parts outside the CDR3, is SQTIHQWPATLVQPVGSPLSLECTVEGTSNPNLYWYRQAAGRGLQLLFYSVGIGQISSEVPQNLSASRPQDRQFILSSKKLLLSDSGFYLCAWRGTGGGNQPQHFGDGTRLSIL.

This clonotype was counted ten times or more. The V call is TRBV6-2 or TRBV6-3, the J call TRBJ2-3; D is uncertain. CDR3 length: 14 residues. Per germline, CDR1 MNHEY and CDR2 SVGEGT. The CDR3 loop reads CASTGRASTDTQYF. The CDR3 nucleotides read TGTGCATCCACCGGACGGGCTAGCACAGATACGCAGTATTTT.

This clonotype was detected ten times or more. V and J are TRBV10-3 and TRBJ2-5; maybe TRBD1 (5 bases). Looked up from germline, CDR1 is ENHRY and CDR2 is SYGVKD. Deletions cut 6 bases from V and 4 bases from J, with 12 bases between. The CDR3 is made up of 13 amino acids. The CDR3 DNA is TGTGCCATCAGCCCAGGCCAGGGAGAGACCCAGTACTTC. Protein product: CAISPGQGETQYF.

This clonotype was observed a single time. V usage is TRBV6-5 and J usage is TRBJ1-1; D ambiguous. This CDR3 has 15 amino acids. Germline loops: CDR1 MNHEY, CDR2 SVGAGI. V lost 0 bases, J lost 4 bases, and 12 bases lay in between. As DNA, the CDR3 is TGTGCCAGCAGTTACTCACGGGGTTTGAGCACTGAAGCTTTCTTT. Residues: CASSYSRGLSTEAFF.